This TCR beta chain was captured by sequencing in a study of T cell responses to AZD1222 COVID-19 vaccine. The wider study: Pooling was applied to second doses at about 4 or about 12 weeks. Study results and limitations: White British people made up most donors, females outnumbered males, and clonal diversity was possibly underestimated.

Method: immunoSEQ multiplex PCR; TCRdb's copy keeps in-frame clones and lacks some. The sample has roughly 100,000 clones, less than 95% seen once. As concerns this clone: Its matching antigen is unknown.

Trimming removed 6 bases from V and 3 bases from J; junction bases left unmatched: 7. CDR3 length: 14 residues. Germline-derived CDR1 and CDR2 are SNHLY and FYNNEI. This clonotype originated in an adult in good health. The sequencing here drew on peripheral blood, taken on day 0 of AZD1222 vaccination. V and J are TRBV2 and TRBJ1-1; 7 nucleotides match TRBD1. The CDR3 DNA reads as TGTGCCAGCAGGCTGGAGGGGGCTTACACTGAAGCTTTCTTT. Protein sequence: CASRLEGAYTEAFF.